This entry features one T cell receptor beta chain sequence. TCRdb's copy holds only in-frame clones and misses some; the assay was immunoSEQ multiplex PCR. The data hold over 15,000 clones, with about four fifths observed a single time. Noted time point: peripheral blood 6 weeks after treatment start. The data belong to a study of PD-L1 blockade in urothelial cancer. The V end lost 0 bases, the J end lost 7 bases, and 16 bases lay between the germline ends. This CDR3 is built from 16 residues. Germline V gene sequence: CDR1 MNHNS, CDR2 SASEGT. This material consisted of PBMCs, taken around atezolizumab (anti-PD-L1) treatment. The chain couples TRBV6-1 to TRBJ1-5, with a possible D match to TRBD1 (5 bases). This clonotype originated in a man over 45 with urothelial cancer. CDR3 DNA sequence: TGTGCCAGCAGTGAAGCGCGGGGGGGAGCGTGGCAGCCCCAGCATTTT. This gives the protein CASSEARGGAWQPQHF.